This T cell receptor beta chain was retrieved from a study of CD8 T cells in Susac syndrome. The CDR3 loop spans 14 amino acids. Germline assignment: CDR1 LGHDT and CDR2 YNNKEL (reference sequence). Trimming cost V 3 bases and J 12 bases; bases outside gene matches: 2. Roughly 0.5 to 1 ug RNA was reverse transcribed with random hexamers. MiXCR was run by TCRdb on the immunoSEQ multiplex PCR reads, yielding one entry per CDR3 protein. The table lists roughly 190,000 distinct CDR3 sequences, approximately 96% of them singletons. FACS enriched CD8+ TEMRA cells, while bulk CD8+ and CD4+ were negatively isolated.

The TCR was taken from a human donor with Susac syndrome. The sequencing sample was made of CD4+ T cells from PBMCs. V usage is TRBV3-1 and J usage is TRBJ2-1, with 16 bases lining up with TRBD2. The DNA for the CDR3 is TGTGCCAGCAGCCAGGGGACTAGCGGGGGGGCGCAGTTCTTC. Its translation is CASSQGTSGGAQFF.